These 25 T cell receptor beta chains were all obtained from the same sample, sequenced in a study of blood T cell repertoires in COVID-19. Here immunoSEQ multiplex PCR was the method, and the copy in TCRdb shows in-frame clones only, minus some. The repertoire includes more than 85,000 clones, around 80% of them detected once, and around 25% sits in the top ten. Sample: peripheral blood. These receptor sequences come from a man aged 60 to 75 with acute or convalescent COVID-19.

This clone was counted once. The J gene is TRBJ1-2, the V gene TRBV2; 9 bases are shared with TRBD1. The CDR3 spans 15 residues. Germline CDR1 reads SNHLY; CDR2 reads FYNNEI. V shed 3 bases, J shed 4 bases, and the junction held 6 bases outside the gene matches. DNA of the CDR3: TGTGCCAGCAGTGATACAGGGGGCAGCGGCTATGGCTACACCTTC. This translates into CASSDTGGSGYGYTF.

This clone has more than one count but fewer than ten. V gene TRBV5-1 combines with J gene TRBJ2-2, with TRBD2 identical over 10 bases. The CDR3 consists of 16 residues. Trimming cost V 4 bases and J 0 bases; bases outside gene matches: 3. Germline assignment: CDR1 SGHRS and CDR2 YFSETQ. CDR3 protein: CASSLGLAANTGELFF. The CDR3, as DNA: TGCGCCAGCAGCCTAGGACTAGCGGCGAACACCGGGGAGCTGTTTTTT.

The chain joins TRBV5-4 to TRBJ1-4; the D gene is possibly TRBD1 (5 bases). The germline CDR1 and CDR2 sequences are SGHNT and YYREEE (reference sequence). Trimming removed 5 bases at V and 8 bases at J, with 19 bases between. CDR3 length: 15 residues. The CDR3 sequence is CASSSRGSGREKLFF. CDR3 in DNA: TGTGCCAGCAGTTCGCGGGGCAGCGGGAGAGAAAAACTGTTTTTT.

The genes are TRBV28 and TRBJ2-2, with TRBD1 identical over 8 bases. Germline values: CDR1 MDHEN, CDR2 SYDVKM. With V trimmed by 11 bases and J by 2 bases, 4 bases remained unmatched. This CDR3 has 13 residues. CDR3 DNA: TGTGCCGTTGGACAGGGCAACACCGGGGAGCTGTTTTTT. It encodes CAVGQGNTGELFF.

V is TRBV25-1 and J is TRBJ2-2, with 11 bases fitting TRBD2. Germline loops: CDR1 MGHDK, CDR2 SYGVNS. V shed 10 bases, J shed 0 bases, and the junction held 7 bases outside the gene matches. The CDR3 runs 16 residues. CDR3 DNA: TGTGCCATGGACGGGACTAGCGGTACGAACACCGGGGAGCTGTTTTTT. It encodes CAMDGTSGTNTGELFF.

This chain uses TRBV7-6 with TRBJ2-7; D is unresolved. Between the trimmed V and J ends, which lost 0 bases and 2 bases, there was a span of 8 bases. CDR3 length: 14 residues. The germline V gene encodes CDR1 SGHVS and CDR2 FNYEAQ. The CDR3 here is CASSLAAGTYEQYV. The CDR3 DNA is TGTGCCAGCAGCTTAGCAGCAGGAACCTACGAGCAGTACGTC.

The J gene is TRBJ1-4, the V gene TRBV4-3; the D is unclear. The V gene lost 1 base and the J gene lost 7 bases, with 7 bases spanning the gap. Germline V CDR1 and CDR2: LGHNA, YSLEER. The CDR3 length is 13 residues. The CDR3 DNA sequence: TGCGCCAGCAGCCAAGTTGGAGGTGAAAAACTGTTTTTT. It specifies CASSQVGGEKLFF.

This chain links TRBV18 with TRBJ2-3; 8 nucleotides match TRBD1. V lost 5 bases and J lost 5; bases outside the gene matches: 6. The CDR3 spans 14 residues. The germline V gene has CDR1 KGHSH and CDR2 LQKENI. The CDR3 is CASSTHRGRDTQYF. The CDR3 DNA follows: TGTGCCAGCTCAACTCACAGGGGGAGAGATACGCAGTATTTT.

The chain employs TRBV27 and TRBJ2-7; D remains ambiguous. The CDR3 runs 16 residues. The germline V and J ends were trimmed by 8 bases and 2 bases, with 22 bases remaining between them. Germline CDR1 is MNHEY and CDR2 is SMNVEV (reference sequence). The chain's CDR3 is CASSIRVSTAPYEQYF. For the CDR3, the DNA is TGTGCCAGCTCTATTCGAGTCTCCACAGCCCCCTACGAGCAGTACTTC.

CDR3 protein: CASRPSGGAVYEQFF. CDR3 in DNA: TGTGCCAGCAGACCTAGCGGGGGGGCCGTGTATGAGCAGTTCTTC. The gene calls are TRBV5-4 and TRBJ2-1; TRBD2 aligns across 12 bases. Germline CDR1 reads SGHNT; CDR2 reads YYREEE (reference sequence). V lost 5 bases to trimming and J lost 8 bases; unmatched junction nucleotides: 8. CDR3 size: 15 residues.

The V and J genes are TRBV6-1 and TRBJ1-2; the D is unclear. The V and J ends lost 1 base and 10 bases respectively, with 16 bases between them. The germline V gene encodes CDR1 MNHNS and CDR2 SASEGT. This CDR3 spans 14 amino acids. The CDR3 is CASSEGTAAVDYTF. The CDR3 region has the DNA TGTGCCAGCAGTGAAGGTACGGCAGCGGTAGACTACACCTTC.

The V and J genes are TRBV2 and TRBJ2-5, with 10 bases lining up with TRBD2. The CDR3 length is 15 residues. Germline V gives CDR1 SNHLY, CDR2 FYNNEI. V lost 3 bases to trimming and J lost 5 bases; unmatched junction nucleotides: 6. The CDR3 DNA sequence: TGTGCCAGCAGTGAGGAGCGGGGGGGCCGCGAGACCCAGTACTTC. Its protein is CASSEERGGRETQYF.

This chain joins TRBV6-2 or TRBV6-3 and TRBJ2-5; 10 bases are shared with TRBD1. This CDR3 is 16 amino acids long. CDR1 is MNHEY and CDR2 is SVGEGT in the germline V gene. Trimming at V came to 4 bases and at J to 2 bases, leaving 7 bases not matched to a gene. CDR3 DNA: TGTGCCAGCAGTTCCTTTGGGACAGGGGATCAAGAGACCCAGTACTTC. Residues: CASSSFGTGDQETQYF.

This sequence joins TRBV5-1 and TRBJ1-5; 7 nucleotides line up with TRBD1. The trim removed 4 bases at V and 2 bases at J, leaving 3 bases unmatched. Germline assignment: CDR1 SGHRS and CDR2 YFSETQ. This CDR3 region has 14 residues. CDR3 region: CASSGGQGNQPQHF. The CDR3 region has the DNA TGCGCCAGCAGCGGCGGACAGGGCAATCAGCCCCAGCATTTT.

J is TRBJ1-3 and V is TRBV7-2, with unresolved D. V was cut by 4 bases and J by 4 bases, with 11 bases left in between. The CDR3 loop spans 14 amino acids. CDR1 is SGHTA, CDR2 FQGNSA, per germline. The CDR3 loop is CASSSPGWGNTIYF. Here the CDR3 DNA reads TGTGCCAGCAGCTCCCCGGGGTGGGGAAACACCATATATTTT.

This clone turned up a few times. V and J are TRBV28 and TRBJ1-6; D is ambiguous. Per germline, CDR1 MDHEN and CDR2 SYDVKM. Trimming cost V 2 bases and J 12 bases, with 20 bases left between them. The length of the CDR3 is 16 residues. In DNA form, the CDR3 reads TGTGCCAGCAGTTTAAAGTCCGCGCCGGAGGTTAGACCCCTCCACTTT. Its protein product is CASSLKSAPEVRPLHF.

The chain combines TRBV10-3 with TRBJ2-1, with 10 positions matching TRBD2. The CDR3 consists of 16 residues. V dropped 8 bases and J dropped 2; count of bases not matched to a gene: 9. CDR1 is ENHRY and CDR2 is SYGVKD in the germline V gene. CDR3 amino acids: CAIGASGGYPYNEQFF. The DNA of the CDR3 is TGTGCCATCGGGGCTAGCGGGGGATATCCCTACAATGAGCAGTTCTTC.

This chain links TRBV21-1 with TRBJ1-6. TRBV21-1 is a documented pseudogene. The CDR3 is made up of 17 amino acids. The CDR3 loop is CASSPRRPSAYNSPLHF. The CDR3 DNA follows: TGTGCCAGCAGCCCGCGGAGGCCCTCGGCCTATAATTCACCCCTCCACTTT.

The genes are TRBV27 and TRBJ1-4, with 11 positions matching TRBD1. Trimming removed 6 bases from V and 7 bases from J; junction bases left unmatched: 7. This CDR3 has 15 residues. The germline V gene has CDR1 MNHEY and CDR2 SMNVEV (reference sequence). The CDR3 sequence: CASSERTGGAEKLFF. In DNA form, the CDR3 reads TGTGCCAGCAGCGAAAGGACAGGGGGCGCTGAAAAACTGTTTTTT.

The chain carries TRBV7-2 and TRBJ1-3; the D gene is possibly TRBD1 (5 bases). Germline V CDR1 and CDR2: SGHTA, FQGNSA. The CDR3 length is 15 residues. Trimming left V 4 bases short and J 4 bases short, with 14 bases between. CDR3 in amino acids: CASSYSRVGGNTIYF. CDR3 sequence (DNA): TGTGCCAGCAGCTATAGCAGGGTCGGAGGAAACACCATATATTTT.

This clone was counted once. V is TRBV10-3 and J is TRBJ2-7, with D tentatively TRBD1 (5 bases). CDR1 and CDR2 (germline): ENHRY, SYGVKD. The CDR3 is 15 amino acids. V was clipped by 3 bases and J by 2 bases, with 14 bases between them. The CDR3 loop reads CAISDRDATTYEQYF. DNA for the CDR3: TGTGCCATCAGTGACAGGGATGCCACAACCTACGAGCAGTACTTC.

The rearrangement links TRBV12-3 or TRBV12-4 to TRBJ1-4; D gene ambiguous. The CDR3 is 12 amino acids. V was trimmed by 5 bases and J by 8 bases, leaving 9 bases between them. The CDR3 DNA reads TGTGCCAGCAGTAAGGCGGGGGAAAAACTGTTTTTT. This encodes CASSKAGEKLFF.

The CDR3 coding sequence is TGCAGTGCTAGTATGCAGGTGAACACTGAAGCTTTCTTT. Translated: CSASMQVNTEAFF. The chain couples TRBV20-1 to TRBJ1-1; D ambiguous. The V end was cut by 3 bases, the J end by 0 bases, with 8 bases between. The germline V gene has CDR1 DFQATT and CDR2 SNEGSKA (reference sequence). CDR3 length: 13 amino acids.

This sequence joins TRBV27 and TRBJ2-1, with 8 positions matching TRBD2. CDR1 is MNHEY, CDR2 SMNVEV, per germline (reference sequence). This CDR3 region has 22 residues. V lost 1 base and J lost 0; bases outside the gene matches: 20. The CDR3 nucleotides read TGTGCCAGCAGTTTATTCTCCCCCGCTTTGGCGGGGGGCACTAACTCCTACAATGAGCAGTTCTTC. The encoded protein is CASSLFSPALAGGTNSYNEQFF.

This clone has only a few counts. The CDR3 is CASSLVGGGTYEQYF. CDR3 sequence (DNA): TGTGCCAGCAGCTTAGTAGGGGGTGGCACCTACGAGCAGTACTTC. J is TRBJ2-7 and V is TRBV11-2; D is perhaps TRBD1 (6 bases). Trimming left V 1 base short and J 2 bases short, with 12 bases between. CDR1 SGHAT and CDR2 FQNNGV come from the germline V gene. The CDR3 has 15 amino acids.